The 27 T cell receptor beta chains below come from one sample, sequenced in a study of blood T cell repertoires in COVID-19. Clones were sequenced by immunoSEQ multiplex PCR, and TCRdb holds only the in-frame ones, with some missing. The profile shows 400,000 or so clones, about nine tenths of them singletons. Sequenced material: peripheral blood. These receptors were taken from a woman in her forties with COVID-19, enrolled during active disease.

This sequence joins TRBV12-3 or TRBV12-4 and TRBJ1-1, with D unclear. Trimming removed 6 bases at V and 6 bases at J, with 11 bases between. This CDR3 contains 12 residues. The CDR3 DNA follows: TGTGCCAGCAGCATCCTAGCCCCTGAAGCTTTCTTT. Its translation is CASSILAPEAFF.

The rearrangement uses TRBV7-6 and TRBJ1-1; TRBD1 matches 7 bases. Looked up from germline, CDR1 is SGHVS and CDR2 is FNYEAQ. The CDR3 consists of 14 residues. V gave up 5 bases and J gave up 4 bases; unmatched junction bases: 7. The DNA of the CDR3 is TGTGCCAGCAGCCCTAGGGGGCTCCGCACTGAAGCTTTCTTT. As protein: CASSPRGLRTEAFF.

This clone was seen a handful of times. The rearrangement uses TRBV10-2 and TRBJ1-1; no clear D gene. CDR3 length: 12 amino acids. Germline V gene lookup returns CDR1 WSHSY and CDR2 SAAADI. The V end lost 4 bases, the J end lost 3 bases, and 6 bases lay between the germline ends. In DNA form, the CDR3 reads TGCGCCAGCAGTGTCCAGTACACTGAAGCTTTCTTT. Translating gives CASSVQYTEAFF.

The V gene is TRBV21-1, the J gene TRBJ1-1; the table's D call, TRBD1, has no DNA check behind it. TRBV21-1 is listed as a pseudogene. This CDR3 has 16 amino acids. CDR3 loop: CASSTPQGAVNTEAFF. CDR3 DNA: TGTGCCAGCAGCACACCGCAGGGGGCGGTGAACACTGAAGCTTTCTTT.

This chain links TRBV12-5 with TRBJ2-3, with 13 positions matching TRBD2. V lost 3 bases to trimming and J lost 1 base; unmatched junction nucleotides: 7. Germline loops: CDR1 LGHNT, CDR2 FRNRAP. The CDR3 runs to 18 residues. CDR3 nucleotides: TGTGCTAGTGGTTTCGGGACTAGCGGGACAATCGGCACAGATACGCAGTATTTT. Its protein is CASGFGTSGTIGTDTQYF.

V gene TRBV19 combines with J gene TRBJ2-7; 7 positions agree with TRBD2. The V segment lost 3 bases and the J segment 0 bases; nucleotides outside the gene matches: 17. Germline lookup yields CDR1 LNHDA and CDR2 SQIVND (reference sequence). CDR3 size: 19 residues. The CDR3 region is CASSIRYFPLADLSYEQYF. DNA of the CDR3: TGTGCCAGTAGTATCAGATACTTCCCCCTAGCGGACCTCTCCTACGAGCAGTACTTC.

The chain has TRBV5-8 and TRBJ1-4; TRBD1 aligns across 9 bases. The CDR3 contains 16 residues. V shed 4 bases and J 4 bases; nucleotides not matched to a gene: 8. Germline values: CDR1 SGHTS, CDR2 YDEGEE. CDR3: CASSNFRDRVNEKLFF. As DNA, the CDR3 is TGTGCCAGCAGCAACTTTCGGGACAGGGTTAATGAAAAACTGTTTTTT.

The rearrangement uses TRBV2 and TRBJ1-1, with a weak D call TRBD1 (5 bases). CDR1 SNHLY and CDR2 FYNNEI come from the germline V gene. The V gene lost 3 bases and the J gene lost 1 base, with 18 bases spanning the gap. The CDR3 length is 17 residues. CDR3 nucleotides: TGTGCCAGCAGTGATCCCCAGGGTACAATTCGGAACACTGAAGCTTTCTTT. Amino acid sequence: CASSDPQGTIRNTEAFF.

This rearrangement joins TRBV7-2 to TRBJ2-5; D is unclear. Trimming shortened V by 5 bases and J by 4 bases, and 11 bases separated the two germline ends. The CDR3 totals 13 residues. Germline-derived CDR1 and CDR2 are SGHTA and FQGNSA. This CDR3 is CASSREIGETQYF. As DNA, the CDR3 is TGTGCCAGCAGCCGAGAGATCGGAGAGACCCAGTACTTC.

The chain recombines TRBV11-2 with TRBJ2-2, with a weak D call TRBD2 (6 bases). In germline, CDR1 is SGHAT, CDR2 FQNNGV. Between the trimmed V and J ends, which lost 8 bases and 1 base, there was a span of 17 bases. This CDR3 spans 16 amino acids. The CDR3 reads CASPSGGELNTGELFF. The CDR3 DNA reads TGTGCCAGCCCTTCCGGGGGAGAACTGAACACCGGGGAGCTGTTTTTT.

The V gene is TRBV6-2 or TRBV6-3, the J gene TRBJ1-2; D remains ambiguous. The V end lost 3 bases, the J end lost 0 bases, and 11 bases lay between the germline ends. CDR3 length: 15 residues. Germline lookup yields CDR1 MNHEY and CDR2 SVGEGT. The CDR3 region has the DNA TGTGCCAGCAGTTATAACTACCGACCTAACTATGGCTACACCTTC. Translation gives CASSYNYRPNYGYTF.

The rearrangement links TRBV5-4 to TRBJ2-7, with 10 bases fitting TRBD1. V lost 4 bases to trimming and J lost 7 bases; unmatched junction nucleotides: 5. The CDR3 extends over 13 amino acids. Germline-derived CDR1 and CDR2 are SGHNT and YYREEE (reference sequence). CDR3 coding DNA: TGTGCCAGCAGCAGACAGGGGGCAAGGGAGCAGTACTTC. It yields the protein CASSRQGAREQYF.

The chain is built from TRBV2 and TRBJ1-2; D is perhaps TRBD1 (6 bases). Germline CDR1 is SNHLY and CDR2 is FYNNEI. The CDR3 has 13 residues. V was trimmed by 8 bases and J by 2 bases, leaving 12 bases between them. The DNA for the CDR3 is TGTGCCAGCCAGAGGGGGACCAACTATGGCTACACCTTC. Its translation: CASQRGTNYGYTF.

This chain links TRBV3-1 (or the pseudogene TRBV3-2) with TRBJ1-1, with D possibly TRBD1 on 5 matching bases. V was shortened by 3 bases and J by 7 bases, with 9 bases between the two germline ends. This CDR3 is 12 amino acids long. The V gene's germline CDR1 is LGHDT and CDR2 YNNKEL (reference sequence). The CDR3 spells CASSQRDFEAFF. The CDR3 nucleotides are TGTGCCAGCAGCCAGCGGGACTTTGAAGCTTTCTTT.

The chain carries TRBV7-9 and TRBJ1-1; D is perhaps TRBD1 (6 bases). The V end lost 6 bases, the J end lost 3 bases, and 14 bases lay between the germline ends. The CDR3 length is 14 residues. Germline V gene sequence: CDR1 SEHNR, CDR2 FQNEAQ (reference sequence). In nucleotides, the CDR3 is TGTGCCAGCAGGAATACGCACAGGGACACTGAAGCTTTCTTT. Translation gives CASRNTHRDTEAFF.

This clone was recorded only once. The chain combines TRBV25-1 with TRBJ2-3; the D gene is possibly TRBD1 (5 bases). In germline, CDR1 is MGHDK, CDR2 SYGVNS. This CDR3 is 13 amino acids long. The germline V and J ends were trimmed by 6 bases and 2 bases, with 9 bases remaining between them. The CDR3 DNA is TGTGCCAGCAGAGACAGAGCCACAGATACGCAGTATTTT. Amino acid sequence: CASRDRATDTQYF.

The rearrangement joins TRBV2 to TRBJ1-1, with 8 bases matching TRBD1. The CDR3 loop spans 15 amino acids. The V gene end was trimmed by 0 bases and the J gene end by 5 bases; junction bases not matched to a gene: 5. Germline CDR1 is SNHLY and CDR2 is FYNNEI. In DNA, the CDR3 is TGTGCCAGCAGTGAAGCGGGGACAGGTTATACTGAAGCTTTCTTT. The encoded protein is CASSEAGTGYTEAFF. The variable domain in full, with the rest retrieved from reference TRBV2 and TRBJ1-1, is EPEVTQTPSHQVTQMGQEVILRCVPISNHLYFYWYRQILGQKVEFLVSFYNNEISEKSEIFDDQFSVERPDGSNFTLKIRSTKLEDSAMYFCASSEAGTGYTEAFFGQGTRLTVV.

This chain uses TRBV6-5 with TRBJ1-4; possible D gene TRBD1, 6 bases. The ends were cut back, 6 bases at V and 0 bases at J, with 11 bases in the middle. Germline values: CDR1 MNHEY, CDR2 SVGAGI. This CDR3 spans 15 amino acids. CDR3 DNA: TGTGCCAGCAGAGCCGGACAGTCAACTAATGAAAAACTGTTTTTT. Residues: CASRAGQSTNEKLFF.

J is TRBJ2-5 and V is TRBV18; TRBD2 is a possible D gene (6 bases). The length of the CDR3 is 16 residues. The V end lost 2 bases, the J end lost 2 bases, and 15 bases lay between the germline ends. The germline V gene has CDR1 KGHSH and CDR2 LQKENI. CDR3 sequence (DNA): TGTGCCAGCTCACCAAAAAGAGGCGGGGCGCAAGAGACCCAGTACTTC. Its protein is CASSPKRGGAQETQYF.

This clone was picked up a small number of times. CDR3 nucleotides: TGTGCCAGCAGCTTAATTCGTGGAGGGGAGAACACTGAAGCTTTCTTT. This sequence encodes CASSLIRGGENTEAFF. The J gene is TRBJ1-1, the V gene TRBV2, with D possibly matching TRBD1 (5 bases). V gave up 6 bases and J gave up 1 base, with 18 bases separating them. Germline V lookup: CDR1 SNHLY, CDR2 FYNNEI. CDR3 length: 16 amino acids.

This chain links TRBV28 with TRBJ1-5; perhaps TRBD1 as D (5 bases). The CDR3 totals 16 residues. V was pared by 3 bases and J by 2 bases, with 14 bases between. From germline, CDR1 is MDHEN and CDR2 SYDVKM. The CDR3: CASSFGGGLGNQPQHF. CDR3 bases: TGTGCCAGCAGTTTTGGGGGGGGTCTCGGCAATCAGCCCCAGCATTTT. Complete variable domain (other parts from reference TRBV28 and TRBJ1-5): DVKVTQSSRYLVKRTGEKVFLECVQDMDHENMFWYRQDPGLGLRLIYFSYDVKMKEKGDIPEGYSVSREKKERFSLILESASTNQTSMYLCASSFGGGLGNQPQHFGDGTRLSIL.

The chain joins TRBV7-9 to TRBJ1-1; D not resolved. This CDR3 is built from 12 residues. Germline values: CDR1 SEHNR, CDR2 FQNEAQ (reference sequence). V was trimmed by 3 bases and J by 6 bases, leaving 8 bases between them. CDR3 amino acids: CASSFEGPEAFF. For the CDR3, the DNA is TGTGCCAGCAGCTTTGAGGGTCCTGAAGCTTTCTTT.

The gene calls are TRBV29-1 and TRBJ1-2, with 7 positions matching TRBD1. CDR1 and CDR2 from the germline V gene are SQVTM and ANQGSEA. CDR3 size: 12 residues. J was trimmed by 3 bases and V by 7 bases; bases with no gene match: 5. The CDR3 DNA sequence: TGCAGCGCAGGGACAGTAGACTATGGCTACACCTTC. Protein: CSAGTVDYGYTF.

The chain couples TRBV30 to TRBJ1-1, with 7 positions matching TRBD1. The germline CDR1 and CDR2 sequences are GTSNPN and SVGIG (reference sequence). With 4 bases clipped from V and 0 bases from J, the junction kept 11 bases outside the gene matches. The CDR3 has 16 amino acids. The CDR3 DNA is TGTGCCTGGAACCGGGAGGGGGCGGCGATGAACACTGAAGCTTTCTTT. Translating gives CAWNREGAAMNTEAFF.

This chain joins TRBV6-2 or TRBV6-3 and TRBJ2-2; 10 bases align to TRBD1. The ends lost 4 bases at V and 5 bases at J; junction bases unmatched: 4. Germline CDR1 and CDR2: MNHEY and SVGEGT. The CDR3 sequence is 15 residues long. CDR3: CASSFRDRGTGELFF. As DNA, the CDR3 is TGTGCCAGCAGTTTCCGGGACAGGGGAACCGGGGAGCTGTTTTTT.

The chain couples TRBV10-3 to TRBJ1-1, with 11 positions matching TRBD1. Trimming at V came to 2 bases and at J to 1 base, leaving 3 bases not matched to a gene. This CDR3 comprises 16 residues. From germline, CDR1 is ENHRY and CDR2 SYGVKD. CDR3 sequence: CAISEGQGAENTEAFF. CDR3 in DNA: TGTGCCATCAGTGAGGGACAGGGGGCTGAGAACACTGAAGCTTTCTTT.

J is TRBJ2-6 and V is TRBV7-3; tentative D call: TRBD1 (6 bases). Trimming took 1 base from V and 0 from J, leaving 13 bases between them. Germline CDR1 SGHTA, CDR2 FQGTGA. There are 18 residues in the CDR3. CDR3 residues: CASSLKRGWSSGANVLTF. CDR3 DNA: TGTGCCAGCAGCTTAAAAAGGGGGTGGTCCTCTGGGGCCAACGTCCTGACTTTC.